One sample yielded the 6 T cell receptor beta chains listed below, sequenced in a study of T cell responses to AZD1222 COVID-19 vaccine. Profiling relied on immunoSEQ multiplex PCR, and the TCRdb table lists in-frame clones only, not all of them. The sample comprises 86,000 or so clones, 85% to 90% of which are singletons, and roughly 7.2% rests with the top ten. The sequencing here drew on peripheral blood, taken 28 days after the second AZD1222 dose. The source is an adult who received the AZD1222 COVID-19 vaccine.

The V gene is TRBV6-2 or TRBV6-3, the J gene TRBJ1-4; D gene unclear. V was cut by 2 bases and J by 8 bases, with 15 bases left in between. Germline CDR1 MNHEY, CDR2 SVGEGT. This CDR3 is built from 15 residues. The CDR3 region has the DNA TGTGCCAGCAGTTACAGTCCCGACACCCAAGAAAAACTGTTTTTT. This encodes CASSYSPDTQEKLFF.

This chain connects TRBV19 to TRBJ2-2; 8 nucleotides agree with TRBD2. This CDR3 region has 13 residues. With V trimmed by 7 bases and J by 6 bases, 4 bases remained unmatched. Germline V gene lookup returns CDR1 LNHDA and CDR2 SQIVND (reference sequence). CDR3 coding DNA: TGTGCCAGTAATAGCGGGATAGCCGGGGAGCTGTTTTTT. Its translation: CASNSGIAGELFF.

V is TRBV15 and J is TRBJ1-2, with 10 bases fitting TRBD1. The CDR3 is 15 amino acids. Germline assignment: CDR1 LNHNV and CDR2 YYDKDF (reference sequence). V dropped 1 base and J dropped 4; count of bases not matched to a gene: 3. The CDR3 protein is CATSRGTGGSYGYTF. The CDR3 coding sequence is TGTGCCACCAGCAGAGGGACAGGGGGTAGCTATGGCTACACCTTC. Full variable domain (rest looked up from reference TRBV15 and TRBJ1-2): DAMVIQNPRYQVTQFGKPVTLSCSQTLNHNVMYWYQQKSSQAPKLLFHYYDKDFNNEADTPDNFQSRRPNTSFCFLDIRSPGLGDTAMYLCATSRGTGGSYGYTFGSGTRLTVV.

This chain uses TRBV19 with TRBJ1-4; TRBD1 might be the D (5 bases). V shed 6 bases and J shed 0 bases, with 14 bases lying between them. Germline values: CDR1 LNHDA, CDR2 SQIVND (reference sequence). The CDR3 contains 16 residues. The CDR3 loop is CASRPREAATNEKLFF. CDR3 DNA sequence: TGTGCCAGTAGACCCAGGGAAGCCGCAACTAATGAAAAACTGTTTTTT.

The CDR3 loop reads CASSLSGGGAYNEQFF. CDR3 bases: TGTGCCAGCAGTTTATCGGGCGGGGGCGCCTACAATGAGCAGTTCTTC. The chain couples TRBV27 to TRBJ2-1, with TRBD2 as a possible D gene (7 bases). Trimming removed 0 bases from V and 2 bases from J, with 11 bases in between. CDR3 length: 16 amino acids. Germline V CDR1 and CDR2: MNHEY, SMNVEV (reference sequence).

The V call is TRBV28, the J call TRBJ2-1; D is unresolved. Germline V CDR1 and CDR2: MDHEN, SYDVKM. CDR3 length equals 14 residues. Trimming shortened V by 5 bases and J by 2 bases, and 10 bases separated the two germline ends. CDR3 bases: TGTGCCAGCAGTCGGGCAGTCCCCTACAATGAGCAGTTCTTC. Amino acid sequence: CASSRAVPYNEQFF.